The clone carrying this T cell receptor beta chain was counted only a few times. The sample belongs to a study of cytotoxic CD8 clonotypes in ibrutinib-treated CLL. Method: immunoSEQ multiplex PCR; TCRdb's copy keeps in-frame clones and lacks some. The sample includes some 200,000 clones, around 70% of them seen just once. The input for sequencing was PBMCs, taken after 12 months of ibrutinib treatment. This receptor was identified in a human donor with chronic lymphocytic leukemia.

The DNA for the CDR3 is TGCGCCAGCAGCTTGGGTGCGGAGAACACTGAAGCTTTCTTT. It codes for CASSLGAENTEAFF. The chain carries TRBV5-1 and TRBJ1-1; D is undetermined. The germline gives CDR1 SGHRS, CDR2 YFSETQ. V lost 0 bases and J 1 base, leaving 7 bases between the germline ends. This CDR3 comprises 14 residues. The full variable domain, in which reference TRBV5-1 and TRBJ1-1 provide the parts outside the CDR3, is KAGVTQTPRYLIKTRGQQVTLSCSPISGHRSVSWYQQTPGQGLQFLFEYFSETQRNKGNFPGRFSGRQFSNSRSEMNVSTLELGDSALYLCASSLGAENTEAFFGQGTRLTVV.